This T cell receptor beta chain was identified during a study of regulatory T cells listed by TCRdb under 2018. Some background on the complete study: The study compared T-cell receptor beta repertoires of sorted regulatory, conventional CD4+ and CD8+ T cells in CD3G-deficient patients with those in healthy controls.

Points the paper makes about the study in general: Repertoires from patients had restricted unique TRB V-J pairs and skewed V and J gene usage, with the strongest effect in regulatory T cells. Hydrophobic residues at CDR3 positions 6 and 7 were enriched in conventional CD4+ T cells from CD3G-deficient patients, which suggests more self-reactive specificities.

With regard to this clone: Its antigen is still unknown. Per-base qualities were not stored, and no clone one base away is much larger.

Every CD3G-deficient patient showed evidence of autoimmunity, and the autoimmunity was more severe in two of the patients. At the time of testing, the patients were between 2 and 39 years old, and their CD4+ and CD8+ T cells had reduced naive proportions and increased memory proportions. CD4+ cells were FACS-sorted into CD25-high CD127-low regulatory T cells and CD25-low CD127-high conventional CD4+ T cells. Six individuals with CD3G deficiency made up the patient group. An international network of physicians across the United States, Europe and Asia provided the patient samples and clinical data. Ficoll density separation was used to isolate peripheral blood mononuclear cells. The CDR3 spans 11 residues, from the cysteine through the phenylalanine. Only CDR3 DNA is held: 33 bases, read in frame from base 1. Reading the germline V gene (reference sequence) gives CDR1 MNHEY and CDR2 SMNVEV. Trimming removed 6 bases from V and 6 bases from J, leaving 8 bases between the germline ends.

For the multiplex PCR, 52 forward TRBV primers and 13 reverse TRBJ primers were used, and amplification bias was corrected with both assay-based and computational methods. Rearranged TRB loci were amplified from genomic DNA by multiplex PCR within the immunoSEQ assay. TRB amplicons were sequenced using an Illumina HiSeq platform. The original methods were these. Custom algorithms error-filtered the raw sequences and aligned them to reference gene sequences, after which the immunoSEQ online tools were used for analysis. Frequencies of productive and nonproductive TRB rearrangements were assessed among unique sequences as well as among total sequences. For TRB CDR3 positions 6 and 7, hydrophobicity together with amino acid composition served as the basis for assessing self-reactivity potential. Prism software was used to run t tests, Mann-Whitney tests or two-way ANOVA for comparisons between groups. Sourced from immuneACCESS, this table was stored by TCRdb with only in-frame sequences that have V and J called. A share of the clones is absent; for the studies checked, an unresolved V gene accounts for under half, and the remainder has no known explanation. The DNA was the basis for D and trimming; V, J and clone size are from that table. Within this sample are under 45,000 clones, with approximately 91% of them counted one time only. 2.4% of the sample belongs to the ten largest clones.

This sequence originates from a person aged 18 to 35 with CD3G deficiency. Sequenced: conventional CD4+ T cells sorted from blood. The rearranged chain carries TRBV27 and TRBJ1-2; tentative D gene TRBD1, with 5 bases matching. At the DNA level, the sequence is TGTGCCAGCAGGGGACGCAATGGCTACACCTTC. This encodes CASRGRNGYTF.